This is a list of T cell receptor beta chains from one sample in a study of cytomegalovirus exposure and HLA in healthy donors. Here immunoSEQ multiplex PCR was the method, and the copy in TCRdb shows in-frame clones only, minus some. Of some 200,000 clones listed, 73% are singletons. The sample comprised PBMCs. These receptors all come from a woman aged 25 to 45 in good health and CMV-seronegative. Both conserved end residues are part of each CDR3. A D gene is named only where the DNA matches it firmly. Part of the rows lack a size; the others show once, few, many or a class for expanded clones.

V,size,J,D,CDR3,DNA
TRBV18,.,TRBJ1-4,.,CASSPLGVATNEKLFF,TGTGCCAGCTCACCATTAGGAGTTGCAACTAATGAAAAACTGTTTTTT
TRBV5-4,once,TRBJ2-2,TRBD1,CASSPNRGNTGELFF,TGTGCCAGCAGCCCGAACAGGGGGAACACCGGGGAGCTGTTTTTT
TRBV4-3,.,TRBJ2-7,TRBD2,CASSPLKGIAGAGSSYEQYF,TGCGCCAGCAGCCCCCTCAAAGGGATAGCGGGAGCGGGGAGCTCCTACGAGCAGTACTTC
TRBV30,.,TRBJ2-4,TRBD1,CAWSLGQLNIQYF,TGTGCCTGGAGCCTGGGACAGCTAAACATTCAGTACTTC
TRBV15,.,TRBJ1-5,.,CATSLRSNQPQHF,TGTGCCACCAGCCTCAGGAGCAATCAGCCCCAGCATTTT
TRBV2,once,TRBJ1-2,.,CASSEVSRGGYTF,TGTGCCAGCAGTGAAGTGAGCAGGGGTGGCTACACCTTC
TRBV5-4,.,TRBJ2-5,.,CASSFPPTGGAKETQYF,TGTGCCAGCAGCTTCCCGCCAACTGGGGGGGCGAAGGAGACCCAGTACTTC
TRBV5-1,.,TRBJ2-2,TRBD2,CASSFIAGVATGELFF,TGCGCCAGCAGCTTCATAGCGGGAGTTGCCACCGGGGAGCTGTTTTTT
TRBV18,few,TRBJ1-1,.,CASSPLGQRAMNTEAFF,TGTGCCAGCTCACCATTAGGACAGAGGGCAATGAACACTGAAGCTTTCTTT
TRBV4-1,few,TRBJ1-5,TRBD1,CASSQDETGRQPQHF,TGCGCCAGCAGCCAAGATGAGACAGGGAGGCAGCCCCAGCATTTT
TRBV5-5,.,TRBJ2-7,.,CASSLRYSSYEQYF,TGTGCCAGCAGCTTGAGGTACAGCTCCTACGAGCAGTACTTC
TRBV27,.,TRBJ2-1,TRBD2,CASSISSGNNEQFF,TGTGCCAGCAGTATCTCTAGCGGTAACAATGAGCAGTTCTTC
TRBV6-5,.,TRBJ1-1,.,CAGSYLGGATEAFF,TGTGCCGGCAGTTACTTAGGAGGGGCCACTGAAGCTTTCTTT
TRBV4-3,.,TRBJ2-7,TRBD2,CASSQGTSGSSYEQYF,TGCGCCAGCAGCCAAGGGACTAGCGGGAGCTCCTACGAGCAGTACTTC
TRBV27,few,TRBJ2-7,TRBD2,CASSLRPGGVYEQYF,TGTGCCAGCAGTCTCCGTCCGGGAGGGGTATACGAGCAGTACTTC
TRBV6-1,.,TRBJ1-2,.,CASSPRWAPYGYTF,TGTGCCAGCAGTCCTCGTTGGGCGCCCTATGGCTACACCTTC
TRBV7-8,.,TRBJ1-4,TRBD1,CASSLERTGGEKLFF,TGTGCCAGCAGCTTAGAAAGGACAGGGGGGGAAAAACTGTTTTTT
TRBV6-1,few,TRBJ1-4,TRBD1,CASSDRDRGKLFF,TGTGCCAGCAGTGATAGGGACAGGGGGAAACTGTTTTTT
TRBV12-5,.,TRBJ1-1,.,CASGPFSVNTEAFF,TGTGCTAGTGGCCCCTTCTCGGTGAACACTGAAGCTTTCTTT
TRBV5-1,.,TRBJ2-5,TRBD2,CASSIGTMGRETQYF,TGCGCCAGCAGCATCGGGACTATGGGCCGAGAGACCCAGTACTTC
TRBV6-1,.,TRBJ1-5,TRBD1,CASSEGQGYQPQHF,TGTGCCAGCAGTGAGGGACAGGGTTATCAGCCCCAGCATTTT
TRBV6-6,.,TRBJ2-1,TRBD2,CASKAGGKSSYNEQFF,TGTGCCAGCAAAGCGGGGGGTAAAAGCTCCTACAATGAGCAGTTCTTC
TRBV15,.,TRBJ2-1,TRBD1,CATRKTGDSNLDEQFF,TGTGCCACCAGGAAGACAGGGGATAGTAATTTAGATGAGCAGTTCTTC
TRBV7-9,.,TRBJ2-7,TRBD1,CASSPGGLAYEQYF,TGTGCCAGCAGCCCAGGGGGCCTAGCTTACGAGCAGTACTTC